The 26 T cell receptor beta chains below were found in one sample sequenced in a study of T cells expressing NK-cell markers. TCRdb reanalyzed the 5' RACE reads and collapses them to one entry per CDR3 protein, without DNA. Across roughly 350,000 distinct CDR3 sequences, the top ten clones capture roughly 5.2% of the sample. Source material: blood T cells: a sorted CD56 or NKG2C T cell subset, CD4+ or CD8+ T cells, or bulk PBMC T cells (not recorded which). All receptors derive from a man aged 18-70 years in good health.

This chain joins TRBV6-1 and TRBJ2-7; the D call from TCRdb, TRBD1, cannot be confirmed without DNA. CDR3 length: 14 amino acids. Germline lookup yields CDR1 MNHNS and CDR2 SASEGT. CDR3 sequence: CASIEPGANYEQYF.

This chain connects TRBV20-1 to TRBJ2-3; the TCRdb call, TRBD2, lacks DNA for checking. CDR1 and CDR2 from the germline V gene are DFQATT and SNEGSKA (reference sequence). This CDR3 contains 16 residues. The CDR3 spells CSAPQVAGGSTDTQYF.

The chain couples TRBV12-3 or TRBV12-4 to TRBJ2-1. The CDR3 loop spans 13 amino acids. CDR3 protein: CASSLAGGSEQFF.

The CDR3 sequence is CASSARGAGGSPLHF. The rearrangement joins TRBV7-2 to TRBJ1-6; lacking DNA, the TRBD1 call made by TCRdb goes unchecked. CDR1 SGHTA and CDR2 FQGNSA come from the germline V gene. This CDR3 has 15 residues. The variable domain in full, with the rest retrieved from reference TRBV7-2 and TRBJ1-6, is GAGVSQSPSNKVTEKGKDVELRCDPISGHTALYWYRQSLGQGLEFLIYFQGNSAPDKSGLPSDRFSAERTGGSVSTLTIQRTQQEDSAVYLCASSARGAGGSPLHFGNGTRLTVT.

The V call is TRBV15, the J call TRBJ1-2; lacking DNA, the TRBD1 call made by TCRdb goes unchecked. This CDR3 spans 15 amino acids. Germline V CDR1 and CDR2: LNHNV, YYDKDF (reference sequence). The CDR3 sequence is CATSRDIAGNYGYTF.

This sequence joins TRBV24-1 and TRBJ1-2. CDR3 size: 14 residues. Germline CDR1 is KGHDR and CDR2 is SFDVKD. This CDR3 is CATSDLVTNYGYTF.

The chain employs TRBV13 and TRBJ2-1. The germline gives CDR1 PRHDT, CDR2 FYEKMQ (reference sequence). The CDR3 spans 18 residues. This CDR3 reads CASSSPWGLDSSYNEQFF.

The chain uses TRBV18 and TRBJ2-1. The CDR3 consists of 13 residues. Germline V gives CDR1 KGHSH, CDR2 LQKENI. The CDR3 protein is CASSPSDYNEQFF. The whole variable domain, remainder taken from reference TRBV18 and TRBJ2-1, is NAGVMQNPRHLVRRRGQEARLRCSPMKGHSHVYWYRQLPEEGLKFMVYLQKENIIDESGMPKERFSAEFPKEGPSILRIQQVVRGDSAAYFCASSPSDYNEQFFGPGTRLTVL.

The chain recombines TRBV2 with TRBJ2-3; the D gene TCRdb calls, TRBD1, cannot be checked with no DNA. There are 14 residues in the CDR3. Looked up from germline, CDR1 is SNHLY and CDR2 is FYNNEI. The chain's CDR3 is CASRDEGTTDTQYF. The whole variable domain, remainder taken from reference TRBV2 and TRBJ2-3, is EPEVTQTPSHQVTQMGQEVILRCVPISNHLYFYWYRQILGQKVEFLVSFYNNEISEKSEIFDDQFSVERPDGSNFTLKIRSTKLEDSAMYFCASRDEGTTDTQYFGPGTRLTVL.

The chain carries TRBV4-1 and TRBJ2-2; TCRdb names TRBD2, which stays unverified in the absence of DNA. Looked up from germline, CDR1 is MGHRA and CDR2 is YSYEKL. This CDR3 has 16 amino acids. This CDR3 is CASSQDQGGRTGELFF.

The CDR3 protein is CASSPDSASYEQYF. This chain uses TRBV5-4 with TRBJ2-7; TCRdb outputs TRBD2, but without DNA this stays unchecked. This CDR3 spans 14 amino acids. Germline V gene data show CDR1 as SGHNT and CDR2 as YYREEE (reference sequence).

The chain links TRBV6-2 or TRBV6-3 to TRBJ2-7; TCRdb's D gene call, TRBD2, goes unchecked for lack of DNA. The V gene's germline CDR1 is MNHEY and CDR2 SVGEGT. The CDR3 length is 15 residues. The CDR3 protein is CASSYVGRAAYEQYF.

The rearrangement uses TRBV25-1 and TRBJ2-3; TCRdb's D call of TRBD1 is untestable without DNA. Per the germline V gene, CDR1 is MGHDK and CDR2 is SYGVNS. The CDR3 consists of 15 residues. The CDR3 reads CASSEPGSLADTQYF.

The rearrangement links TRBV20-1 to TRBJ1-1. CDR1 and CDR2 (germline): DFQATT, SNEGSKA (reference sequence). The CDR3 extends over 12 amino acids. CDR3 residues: CSVFRGNTEAFF.

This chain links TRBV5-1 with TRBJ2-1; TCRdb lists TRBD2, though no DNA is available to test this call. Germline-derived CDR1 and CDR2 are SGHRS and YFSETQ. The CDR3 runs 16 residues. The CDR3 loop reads CASSPGASGGQNEQFF.

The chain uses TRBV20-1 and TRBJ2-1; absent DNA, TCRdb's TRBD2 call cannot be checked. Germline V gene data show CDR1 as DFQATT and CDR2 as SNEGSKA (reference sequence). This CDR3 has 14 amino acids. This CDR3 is CSARKGTSGVEQFF.

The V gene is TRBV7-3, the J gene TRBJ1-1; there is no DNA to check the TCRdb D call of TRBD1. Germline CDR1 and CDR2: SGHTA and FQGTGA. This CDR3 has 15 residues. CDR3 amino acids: CASSLMGGGNTEAFF.

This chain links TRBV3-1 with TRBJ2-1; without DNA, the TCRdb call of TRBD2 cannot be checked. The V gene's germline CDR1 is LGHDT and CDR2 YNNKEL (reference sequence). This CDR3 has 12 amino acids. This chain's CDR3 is CASSQGGREQFF.

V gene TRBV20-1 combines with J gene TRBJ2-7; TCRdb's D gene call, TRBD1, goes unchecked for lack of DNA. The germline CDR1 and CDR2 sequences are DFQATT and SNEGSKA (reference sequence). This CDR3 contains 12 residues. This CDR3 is CSASDRAREQYF.

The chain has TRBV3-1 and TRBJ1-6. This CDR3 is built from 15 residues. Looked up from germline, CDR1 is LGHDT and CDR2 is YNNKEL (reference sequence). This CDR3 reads CASSQVIQGYSPLHF.

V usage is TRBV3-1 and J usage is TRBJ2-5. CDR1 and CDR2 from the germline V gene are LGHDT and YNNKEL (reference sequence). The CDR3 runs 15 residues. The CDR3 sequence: CASSQDQRFPETQYF.

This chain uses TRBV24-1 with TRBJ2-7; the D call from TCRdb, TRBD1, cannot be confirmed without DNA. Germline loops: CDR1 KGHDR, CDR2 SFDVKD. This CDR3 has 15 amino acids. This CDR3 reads CATSDPRQGAYEQYF.

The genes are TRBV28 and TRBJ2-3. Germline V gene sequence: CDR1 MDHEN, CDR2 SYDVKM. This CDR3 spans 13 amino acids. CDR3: CASSEPATDTQYF.

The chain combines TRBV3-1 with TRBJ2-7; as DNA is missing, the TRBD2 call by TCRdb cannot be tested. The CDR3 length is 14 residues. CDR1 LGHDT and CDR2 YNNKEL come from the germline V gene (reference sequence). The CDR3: CASSQGTLRNEQYF.

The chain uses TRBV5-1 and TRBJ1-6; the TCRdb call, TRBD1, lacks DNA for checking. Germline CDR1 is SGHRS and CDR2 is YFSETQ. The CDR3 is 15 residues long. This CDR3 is CASSLEGTGYSPLHF.

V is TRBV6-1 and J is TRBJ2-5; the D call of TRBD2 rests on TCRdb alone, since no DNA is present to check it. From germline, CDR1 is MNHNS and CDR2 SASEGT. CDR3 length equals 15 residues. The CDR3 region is CASTRSGGIRETQYF.